The clone carrying this TCR beta chain was seen once. Seattle patient enrollment occurred during active infection, with longitudinal follow-up thereafter. This sample stems from a study of blood T cell repertoires in COVID-19. Study overall: PBMCs, B-cell-depleted T cells, or T cells were the source of the cDNA or gDNA that made up the material.

Original processing notes: Reference gene primer amplification in the assay estimated nucleated cell counts. Some clones are missing from TCRdb's copy, which holds only in-frame ones; the method was immunoSEQ multiplex PCR. V and J calls and clone size are given by that table; D and trimming were obtained from the DNA. The sample lists under 300,000 clones; about 86% were seen once. Germline CDR1 is SGHRS and CDR2 is YFSETQ. V lost 0 bases to trimming and J lost 0 bases, with 10 bases between them. This CDR3 is built from 15 residues. The clonotype originates from a woman between 70 and 85 years old with COVID-19, enrolled during active disease. The gene calls are TRBV5-1 and TRBJ2-7; D is perhaps TRBD1 (5 bases). Sequenced input: peripheral blood. The CDR3: CASSLGTHSSYEQYF. The CDR3 nucleotides are TGCGCCAGCAGCTTGGGGACACACAGCTCCTACGAGCAGTACTTC. The full variable domain, its missing parts supplied by reference TRBV5-1 and TRBJ2-7, is KAGVTQTPRYLIKTRGQQVTLSCSPISGHRSVSWYQQTPGQGLQFLFEYFSETQRNKGNFPGRFSGRQFSNSRSEMNVSTLELGDSALYLCASSLGTHSSYEQYFGPGTRLTVT.